This T cell receptor (beta chain) appears in the sequencing data of a study of blood T cell repertoires in COVID-19. V lost 2 bases, J lost 0 bases, and 17 bases lay in between. The CDR3 has 18 amino acids. Germline values: CDR1 MGHRA, CDR2 YSYEKL. Sequenced by immunoSEQ multiplex PCR; TCRdb stores in-frame clones only, minus some. Here the sample spans 50,000 to 70,000 clones, 65% to 85% being singletons. The sequenced sample was peripheral blood. V gene TRBV4-1 combines with J gene TRBJ2-1; D is perhaps TRBD2 (7 bases). The receptor was derived from a man between 60 and 70 years old with acute or convalescent COVID-19. DNA for the CDR3: TGCGCCAGCAGCCAACCTAAGGGGGGGGTCAGCTCCTACAATGAGCAGTTCTTC. It codes for CASSQPKGGVSSYNEQFF.